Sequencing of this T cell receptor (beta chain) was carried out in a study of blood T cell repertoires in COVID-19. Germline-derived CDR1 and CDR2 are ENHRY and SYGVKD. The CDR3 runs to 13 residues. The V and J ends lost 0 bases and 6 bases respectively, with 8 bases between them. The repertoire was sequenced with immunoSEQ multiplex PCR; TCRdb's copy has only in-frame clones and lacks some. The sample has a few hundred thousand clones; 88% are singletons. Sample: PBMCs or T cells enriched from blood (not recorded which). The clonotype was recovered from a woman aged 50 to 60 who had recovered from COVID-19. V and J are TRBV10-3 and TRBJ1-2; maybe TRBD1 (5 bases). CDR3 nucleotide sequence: TGTGCCATCAGTGAGTCGGGGGGGGATGGCTACACCTTC. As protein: CAISESGGDGYTF.